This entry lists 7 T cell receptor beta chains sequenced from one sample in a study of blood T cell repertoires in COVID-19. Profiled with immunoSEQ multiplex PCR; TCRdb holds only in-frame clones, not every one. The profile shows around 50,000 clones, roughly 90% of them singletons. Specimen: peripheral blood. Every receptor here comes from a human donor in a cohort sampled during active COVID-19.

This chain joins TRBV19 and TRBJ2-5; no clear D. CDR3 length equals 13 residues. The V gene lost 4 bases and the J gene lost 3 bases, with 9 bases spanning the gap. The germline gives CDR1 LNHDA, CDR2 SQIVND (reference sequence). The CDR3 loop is CASSTLLKETQYF. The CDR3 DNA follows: TGTGCCAGTAGTACGTTACTGAAAGAGACCCAGTACTTC.

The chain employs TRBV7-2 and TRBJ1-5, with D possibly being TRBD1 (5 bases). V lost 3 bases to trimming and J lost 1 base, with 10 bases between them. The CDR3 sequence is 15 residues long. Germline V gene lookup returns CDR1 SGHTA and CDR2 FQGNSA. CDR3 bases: TGTGCCAGCAGCTTGTCCGGGGGGAGCAATCAGCCCCAGCATTTT. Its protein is CASSLSGGSNQPQHF.

The CDR3 DNA is TGCGCCAGCAGCCAGGGCAGAAGCACAGATACGCAGTATTTT. It encodes CASSQGRSTDTQYF. The chain couples TRBV4-1 to TRBJ2-3; D unclear. Germline CDR1 reads MGHRA; CDR2 reads YSYEKL. CDR3 length equals 14 residues. V was trimmed by 3 bases and J by 0 bases, leaving 7 bases between them.

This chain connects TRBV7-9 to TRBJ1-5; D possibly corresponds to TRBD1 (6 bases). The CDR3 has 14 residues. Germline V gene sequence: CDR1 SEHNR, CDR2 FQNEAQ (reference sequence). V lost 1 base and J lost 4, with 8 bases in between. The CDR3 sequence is CASSLGTGNQPQHF. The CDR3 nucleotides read TGTGCCAGCAGCTTAGGTACAGGGAATCAGCCCCAGCATTTT. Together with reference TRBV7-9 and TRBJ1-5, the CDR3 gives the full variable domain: DTGVSQNPRHKITKRGQNVTFRCDPISEHNRLYWYRQTLGQGPEFLTYFQNEAQLEKSRLLSDRFSAERPKGSFSTLEIQRTEQGDSAMYLCASSLGTGNQPQHFGDGTRLSIL.

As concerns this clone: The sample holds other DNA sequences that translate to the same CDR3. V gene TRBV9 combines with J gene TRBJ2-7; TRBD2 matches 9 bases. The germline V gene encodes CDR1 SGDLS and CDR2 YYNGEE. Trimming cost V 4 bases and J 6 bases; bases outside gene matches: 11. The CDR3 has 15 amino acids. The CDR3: CASSFSSGMLGEQYF. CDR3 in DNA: TGTGCCAGCAGCTTCTCTAGCGGGATGTTAGGCGAGCAGTACTTC.

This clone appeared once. The CDR3 loop is CASSSATGSKFEQYF. The CDR3 DNA reads TGTGCCAGCAGCTCTGCGACAGGGAGTAAATTCGAGCAGTACTTC. V usage is TRBV7-2 and J usage is TRBJ2-7; 7 positions agree with TRBD1. Germline V gene lookup returns CDR1 SGHTA and CDR2 FQGNSA. V lost 4 bases to trimming and J lost 6 bases; unmatched junction nucleotides: 12. The CDR3 totals 15 residues.

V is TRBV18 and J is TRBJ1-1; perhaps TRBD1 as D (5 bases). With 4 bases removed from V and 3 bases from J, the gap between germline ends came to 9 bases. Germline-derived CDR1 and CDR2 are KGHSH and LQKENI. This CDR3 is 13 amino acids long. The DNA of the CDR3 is TGTGCCAGCTCACAGGGGATAGACACTGAAGCTTTCTTT. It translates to CASSQGIDTEAFF.